What follows describes a single T cell receptor (beta chain). PBMCs provided the RNA from which the TCR library was made. This sample was taken from a study of regulatory T cells in long-lasting Graves disease. TCRdb passed the reads through MiXCR, listing each CDR3 protein once. Found here are approximately 940 distinct CDR3 sequences, roughly 86% of them singletons; the top ten hold less than 11%. This TCR came from a man in his thirties or forties with Graves disease. The starting material was peripheral blood mononuclear cells (PBMCs), obtained with antithyroid drug treatment, in newly diagnosed or persistent Graves disease (not recorded which).

The DNA for the CDR3 is TGTGCCAGCAGCCACAACAGGGGGAATGAGCAGTTCTTC. The encoded protein is CASSHNRGNEQFF. The chain has TRBV3-1 and TRBJ2-1; 8 bases map to TRBD1. The CDR3 length is 13 residues. CDR1 is LGHDT and CDR2 is YNNKEL in the germline V gene (reference sequence). V was clipped by 3 bases and J by 7 bases; unmatched bases: 2.